One sample yielded the 24 T cell receptor beta chains listed below, sequenced in a study of CD8+ T cells in alopecia areata. As the sequencing template, cDNA was produced by extracting RNA and reverse transcribing it. Measured with immunoSEQ multiplex PCR; TCRdb has only the in-frame clones, and not every one. The sample lists approximately 65,000 clones, under 55% occurring once. The starting material was CD8+ T cells sorted from blood, obtained at week 0. The receptors originated from a human donor with alopecia areata.

This clone showed up just a few times. The chain is built from TRBV19 and TRBJ2-7; 7 bases align to TRBD1. J gave up 2 bases and V 8 bases, and 9 bases lay outside the gene matches. Germline V gene lookup returns CDR1 LNHDA and CDR2 SQIVND (reference sequence). The CDR3 runs 14 residues. CDR3 amino acids: CASHAGTAPYEQYF. DNA of the CDR3: TGTGCCAGTCACGCCGGGACAGCTCCCTACGAGCAGTACTTC.

The CDR3 bases are TGTGCCAGCAGCTTACTAGCGGGAGTGAACGGGGAGCTGTTTTTT. Residues: CASSLLAGVNGELFF. The rearrangement uses TRBV7-2 and TRBJ2-2; 10 bases agree with TRBD2. With 2 bases clipped from V and 7 bases from J, the junction kept 4 bases outside the gene matches. The length of the CDR3 is 15 residues. Germline CDR1 SGHTA, CDR2 FQGNSA. The full variable domain, rest sourced from reference TRBV7-2 and TRBJ2-2, is GAGVSQSPSNKVTEKGKDVELRCDPISGHTALYWYRQSLGQGLEFLIYFQGNSAPDKSGLPSDRFSAERTGGSVSTLTIQRTQQEDSAVYLCASSLLAGVNGELFFGEGSRLTVL.

This clone showed up just a few times. V gene TRBV29-1 combines with J gene TRBJ1-5, with D unclear. The CDR3 has 13 amino acids. The germline V gene encodes CDR1 SQVTM and CDR2 ANQGSEA. Trimming left V 7 bases short and J 4 bases short, with 14 bases between. The CDR3 sequence: CSGVREINQPQHF. The CDR3 bases are TGCAGCGGTGTCCGGGAGATAAATCAGCCCCAGCATTTT.

V usage is TRBV18 and J usage is TRBJ2-2; D remains unclear. V lost 6 bases, J lost 8 bases, and 10 bases lay in between. The CDR3 consists of 12 residues. In germline, CDR1 is KGHSH, CDR2 LQKENI. The CDR3 bases are TGTGCCAGCTCGACCTTGCATGGGGAGCTGTTTTTT. Translation gives CASSTLHGELFF.

The chain is built from TRBV29-1 and TRBJ1-2; D not resolved. The germline CDR1 and CDR2 sequences are SQVTM and ANQGSEA. Trimming took 4 bases from V and 3 from J, leaving 18 bases between them. CDR3 length: 15 residues. CDR3 sequence reads: CSVVAGISVYYGYTF. DNA of the CDR3: TGCAGCGTTGTGGCAGGAATTTCAGTTTACTATGGCTACACCTTC.

The chain joins TRBV12-5 to TRBJ1-2, with 7 bases fitting TRBD1. V gave up 5 bases and J gave up 3 bases; unmatched junction bases: 9. The CDR3 extends over 15 amino acids. Looked up from germline, CDR1 is LGHNT and CDR2 is FRNRAP. The chain's CDR3 is CASGPSLTGDYGYTF. In DNA form, the CDR3 reads TGTGCTAGTGGTCCATCTCTTACAGGGGACTATGGCTACACCTTC.

The gene calls are TRBV27 and TRBJ2-6; D gene ambiguous. Germline V lookup: CDR1 MNHEY, CDR2 SMNVEV (reference sequence). The CDR3 covers 11 residues. V lost 11 bases to trimming and J lost 0 bases, with 2 bases between them. CDR3 region: CADSGANVLTF. DNA for the CDR3: TGTGCCGACTCTGGGGCCAACGTCCTGACTTTC.

The rearrangement uses TRBV28 and TRBJ1-2, with a possible D match to TRBD1 (6 bases). The germline V gene has CDR1 MDHEN and CDR2 SYDVKM. The V end was cut by 5 bases, the J end by 4 bases, with 17 bases between. The CDR3 is made up of 15 amino acids. The CDR3, as DNA: TGTGCCAGCAGTAAATGGGGGGGCGCCGGCTATGGCTACACCTTC. Its protein is CASSKWGGAGYGYTF.

CDR3 sequence (DNA): TGCGCCAGCAGCCAAAAAGGGGGCGAGACCCAGTACTTC. It specifies CASSQKGGETQYF. The chain combines TRBV4-1 with TRBJ2-5; 7 bases line up with TRBD1. Germline V gene data show CDR1 as MGHRA and CDR2 as YSYEKL. With 2 bases clipped from V and 5 bases from J, the junction kept 2 bases outside the gene matches. There are 13 residues in the CDR3.

This clone appeared once. The V call is TRBV27, the J call TRBJ1-2; 8 nucleotides align to TRBD1. The CDR3 sequence is 14 residues long. Germline V gene lookup returns CDR1 MNHEY and CDR2 SMNVEV (reference sequence). V lost 6 bases and J lost 2; bases outside the gene matches: 5. CDR3 protein: CASSLRQGNYGYTF. CDR3 sequence (DNA): TGTGCCAGCAGCTTGCGACAGGGGAACTATGGCTACACCTTC.

This clone was counted between two and nine times. This sequence joins TRBV9 and TRBJ1-2, with a weak D call TRBD1 (5 bases). This CDR3 is 12 amino acids long. Per the germline V gene, CDR1 is SGDLS and CDR2 is YYNGEE. V was shortened by 3 bases and J by 8 bases, with 11 bases between the two germline ends. CDR3 in amino acids: CASSADSGGYTF. As DNA, the CDR3 is TGTGCCAGCAGCGCAGACAGTGGCGGCTACACCTTC.

Many counts were recorded for this clone. The J gene is TRBJ2-7, the V gene TRBV5-1, with TRBD1 matching 7 bases. The CDR3 is made up of 14 amino acids. Per germline, CDR1 SGHRS and CDR2 YFSETQ. J lost 2 bases, V lost 1 base, and 3 bases had no gene match. CDR3 amino acids: CASSLIGTAYEQYF. The CDR3 DNA reads TGCGCCAGCAGCTTGATCGGGACAGCCTACGAGCAGTACTTC.

J is TRBJ2-1 and V is TRBV6-6; 7 bases map to TRBD2. V lost 2 bases to trimming and J lost 6 bases; unmatched junction nucleotides: 4. Per germline, CDR1 MNHNY and CDR2 SVGAGI (reference sequence). This CDR3 has 14 amino acids. The CDR3 here is CASSYEPSGNEQFF. The CDR3 DNA is TGTGCCAGCAGTTACGAGCCTAGCGGCAATGAGCAGTTCTTC.

This clone was seen repeatedly, ten times or more. The chain has TRBV6-5 and TRBJ2-1; D may be TRBD2 (6 bases). V lost 0 bases, J lost 0 bases, and 9 bases lay in between. The CDR3 spans 16 residues. Germline CDR1 is MNHEY and CDR2 is SVGAGI. CDR3 protein: CASSYSTGSSYNEQFF. CDR3 bases: TGTGCCAGCAGTTACTCGACCGGGAGCTCCTACAATGAGCAGTTCTTC.

This clone was found a few times. The J gene is TRBJ1-5, the V gene TRBV5-8, with D tentatively TRBD1 (5 bases). Germline V CDR1 and CDR2: SGHTS, YDEGEE. The CDR3 covers 14 residues. The ends were cut back, 3 bases at V and 5 bases at J, with 12 bases in the middle. The CDR3 bases are TGTGCCAGCAGCTCGGGACGCATCTATCAGCCCCAGCATTTT. Amino acids: CASSSGRIYQPQHF.

There are a few counts of this clone. This chain uses TRBV10-3 with TRBJ2-6; D gene ambiguous. The CDR3 is 16 residues long. V lost 10 bases to trimming and J lost 0 bases, with 16 bases between them. Germline lookup yields CDR1 ENHRY and CDR2 SYGVKD. CDR3: CATASSFSSGANVLTF. The CDR3 nucleotides read TGTGCCACCGCCTCCAGTTTCAGCTCTGGGGCCAACGTCCTGACTTTC.

In its sample, this clone was seen a few times. The chain uses TRBV19 and TRBJ2-2; TRBD2 aligns across 15 bases. The CDR3 runs 20 residues. Per the germline V gene, CDR1 is LNHDA and CDR2 is SQIVND (reference sequence). The ends lost 8 bases at V and 4 bases at J; junction bases unmatched: 17. CDR3 protein: CASRPPGLAGGPDGTGELFF. The CDR3 DNA reads as TGTGCCAGTCGCCCTCCGGGACTAGCGGGAGGCCCTGACGGCACCGGGGAGCTGTTTTTT.

The chain has TRBV29-1 and TRBJ2-7; D call uncertain. Germline V CDR1 and CDR2: SQVTM, ANQGSEA. V lost 4 bases, J lost 4 bases, and 8 bases lay in between. The CDR3 totals 11 residues. CDR3 nucleotides: TGCAGCGTTGGGGAAGTTTACGAGCAGTACTTC. Its protein is CSVGEVYEQYF.

This clone was recorded at least ten times. The chain uses TRBV7-9 and TRBJ2-1; D gene uncertain. The CDR3 contains 11 residues. Between the trimmed V and J ends, which lost 6 bases and 9 bases, there was a span of 9 bases. CDR1 is SEHNR, CDR2 FQNEAQ, per germline (reference sequence). The CDR3, as DNA: TGTGCCAGCAGTCAAGGACCTGAGCAGTTCTTC. Amino acids: CASSQGPEQFF.

This clone was picked up a small number of times. The chain has TRBV7-9 and TRBJ1-4; 7 nucleotides align to TRBD1. V shed 5 bases and J 3 bases; nucleotides not matched to a gene: 6. The germline CDR1 and CDR2 sequences are SEHNR and FQNEAQ (reference sequence). This CDR3 has 15 amino acids. CDR3 sequence: CASSTGDRSNEKLFF. CDR3 nucleotides: TGTGCCAGCAGCACCGGGGACAGATCTAATGAAAAACTGTTTTTT.

This clone showed up just a few times. This chain joins TRBV29-1 and TRBJ2-3, with 8 positions matching TRBD2. Trimming removed 2 bases from V and 3 bases from J; junction bases left unmatched: 13. This CDR3 contains 17 residues. Germline V lookup: CDR1 SQVTM, CDR2 ANQGSEA. The CDR3 here is CSVEISPGREVTDTQYF. The CDR3 DNA is TGCAGCGTTGAAATATCCCCCGGGCGGGAGGTGACAGATACGCAGTATTTT.

This chain links TRBV27 with TRBJ2-7; 13 nucleotides align to TRBD2. After removal of 8 bases from V and 2 bases from J, the junction contained 9 bases not matched to a gene. The CDR3 is made up of 16 amino acids. Germline V lookup: CDR1 MNHEY, CDR2 SMNVEV (reference sequence). The CDR3 sequence: CASGGLAGDGTYEQYF. CDR3 coding DNA: TGTGCCAGCGGCGGACTAGCGGGAGATGGTACCTACGAGCAGTACTTC.

This clone was found a few times. The gene calls are TRBV9 and TRBJ2-1; D call uncertain. Trimming shortened V by 3 bases and J by 8 bases, and 9 bases separated the two germline ends. Germline values: CDR1 SGDLS, CDR2 YYNGEE. This CDR3 spans 12 amino acids. CDR3 sequence reads: CASSALTDEQFF. The CDR3 DNA sequence: TGTGCCAGCAGCGCCCTTACCGATGAGCAGTTCTTC.

The V and J genes are TRBV2 and TRBJ2-3; D is perhaps TRBD2 (5 bases). The germline V gene has CDR1 SNHLY and CDR2 FYNNEI. CDR3 size: 13 residues. V was clipped by 10 bases and J by 4 bases, with 15 bases between them. DNA for the CDR3: TGTGCCACACAACGAGTGGGAGCAGATACGCAGTATTTT. It translates to CATQRVGADTQYF.